Following are 13 T cell receptor beta chains from one sample sequenced in a study of post-analysis software for immune sequencing data. Overall study results and limits: TRBV5-6, TRBV5-1 and TRBV20-1 were among a handful of TRBV segments more frequent in patients than controls.

These receptors' targets are unknown. TCR beta cDNA libraries included unique molecular identifiers. TCRdb independently ran MiXCR on the PCR reads; one entry per CDR3 protein. The table lists 350,000 to 450,000 distinct CDR3 sequences, approximately 38% of them singletons. The specimen was blood. The receptor set was obtained from a girl aged 2 to 10 with multiple sclerosis.

A note on this clonotype: At one boundary the junction diverges from the germline segment, which might be a read error. The genes are TRBV10-3 and TRBJ2-3; D remains ambiguous. Germline CDR1 and CDR2: ENHRY and SYGVKD. The CDR3 covers 14 residues. DNA for the CDR3: TGTGCCATCAGGGAGTCGGTAGCCGGAGATACGCAGTATTTT. It yields the protein CAIRESVAGDTQYF.

There are a few counts of this clonotype. The V and J genes are TRBV5-6 and TRBJ2-3; D gene uncertain. V lost 1 base and J 0 bases, leaving 12 bases between the germline ends. Germline V gives CDR1 SGHDT, CDR2 YYEEEE. The CDR3 has 16 amino acids. CDR3 in DNA: TGTGCCAGCAGCTTGTTTGAAGGTAGTAGCACAGATACGCAGTATTTT. Translated: CASSLFEGSSTDTQYF.

V usage is TRBV28 and J usage is TRBJ2-1, with D possibly called TRBD1 or TRBD2 (5 bases each). CDR3 length: 12 amino acids. Germline V CDR1 and CDR2: MDHEN, SYDVKM. V was pared by 2 bases and J by 15 bases, with 14 bases between. In nucleotides, the CDR3 is TGTGCCAGCAGTTTAGAGGGGTTTCGGTGGTTCTTC. Encoded protein: CASSLEGFRWFF.

This clonotype was picked up a small number of times. The chain links TRBV15 to TRBJ1-6; 7 nucleotides agree with TRBD1. V trimming: 2 bases; J trimming: 0 bases; junction bases outside the gene matches: 4. The germline V gene has CDR1 LNHNV and CDR2 YYDKDF (reference sequence). This CDR3 spans 17 amino acids. The CDR3 is CATSRRRQGSYNSPLHF. CDR3 in DNA: TGTGCCACCAGCAGACGCCGACAGGGCTCCTATAATTCACCCCTCCACTTT.

This clonotype was observed a few times. This chain connects TRBV10-3 to TRBJ2-7; 10 positions match TRBD1. The V segment lost 10 bases and the J segment 3 bases; nucleotides outside the gene matches: 21. The V gene's germline CDR1 is ENHRY and CDR2 SYGVKD. The CDR3 runs 18 residues. The CDR3 spells CATNPLTADRGLVYEQYF. The CDR3 DNA sequence: TGTGCCACCAACCCCTTAACCGCTGACAGGGGGCTCGTCTACGAGCAGTACTTC.

The V call is TRBV27, the J call TRBJ2-3, with TRBD2 as a possible D gene (5 bases). This CDR3 is 14 amino acids long. Germline lookup yields CDR1 MNHEY and CDR2 SMNVEV (reference sequence). Between the trimmed V and J ends, which lost 3 bases and 4 bases, there was a span of 11 bases. The CDR3 DNA reads as TGTGCCAGCAGTTTCATAGCGCCGCCAGATACGCAGTATTTT. Translating gives CASSFIAPPDTQYF.

The V and J genes are TRBV28 and TRBJ2-7; D unresolved. The CDR3 consists of 11 residues. CDR1 is MDHEN and CDR2 is SYDVKM in the germline V gene. V was trimmed by 7 bases and J by 7 bases, leaving 11 bases between them. CDR3: CASNGRQEQYF. In DNA form, the CDR3 reads TGTGCCAGCAATGGCCGACAAGAGCAGTACTTC.

This clonotype occurred a few times. The V gene is TRBV20-1, the J gene TRBJ2-1; D uncertain. From germline, CDR1 is DFQATT and CDR2 SNEGSKA (reference sequence). The CDR3 spans 11 residues. V lost 0 bases, J lost 9 bases, and 6 bases lay in between. The CDR3 DNA reads TGCAGTGCTAGAGATCTTGGTGAGCAGTTCTTC. Protein product: CSARDLGEQFF.

The V call is TRBV2, the J call TRBJ2-7, with a possible D match to TRBD1 (6 bases). The CDR3 runs 15 residues. The germline V gene encodes CDR1 SNHLY and CDR2 FYNNEI. Trimming stripped 3 bases from V and 7 bases from J, with 19 bases between. As DNA, the CDR3 is TGTGCCAGCAGTGATTTAGGGGTAGGGGACAATGAGCAGTACTTC. It encodes CASSDLGVGDNEQYF.

This rearrangement joins TRBV20-1 to TRBJ1-5; D gene unclear. V lost 3 bases and J 0 bases, leaving 12 bases between the germline ends. Germline V gene data show CDR1 as DFQATT and CDR2 as SNEGSKA (reference sequence). The CDR3 loop spans 15 amino acids. The CDR3 nucleotides are TGCAGTGCTAGTTCACCCTACCTTAGCAATCAGCCCCAGCATTTT. Protein sequence: CSASSPYLSNQPQHF.

CDR3 loop: CASSQDLGTRSYEQYF. CDR3 in DNA: TGTGCCAGCAGCCAAGATTTAGGGACTAGGTCCTACGAGCAGTACTTC. This chain links TRBV3-1 with TRBJ2-7, with 8 bases fitting TRBD2. The V gene's germline CDR1 is LGHDT and CDR2 YNNKEL (reference sequence). V lost 0 bases to trimming and J lost 1 base; unmatched junction nucleotides: 5. The CDR3 has 16 residues.

The chain employs TRBV28 and TRBJ1-2; TRBD1 agrees at 11 bases. Germline loops: CDR1 MDHEN, CDR2 SYDVKM. This CDR3 has 15 amino acids. Trimming removed 2 bases from V and 7 bases from J; junction bases left unmatched: 6. CDR3 coding DNA: TGTGCCAGCAGTTTAGTTGGACAGGGGGCAGTTGGCTACACCTTC. Protein: CASSLVGQGAVGYTF.

This clonotype was observed once. One junction end does not reproduce the germline sequence, and a read error may be involved. This chain joins TRBV6-5 and TRBJ1-1, with no clear D. The V gene's germline CDR1 is MNHEY and CDR2 SVGAGI. The CDR3 covers 13 residues. CDR3 residues: CVSSYSMGTEAFF. CDR3 in DNA: TGTGTCAGCAGTTACTCGATGGGGACTGAAGCTTTCTTT.